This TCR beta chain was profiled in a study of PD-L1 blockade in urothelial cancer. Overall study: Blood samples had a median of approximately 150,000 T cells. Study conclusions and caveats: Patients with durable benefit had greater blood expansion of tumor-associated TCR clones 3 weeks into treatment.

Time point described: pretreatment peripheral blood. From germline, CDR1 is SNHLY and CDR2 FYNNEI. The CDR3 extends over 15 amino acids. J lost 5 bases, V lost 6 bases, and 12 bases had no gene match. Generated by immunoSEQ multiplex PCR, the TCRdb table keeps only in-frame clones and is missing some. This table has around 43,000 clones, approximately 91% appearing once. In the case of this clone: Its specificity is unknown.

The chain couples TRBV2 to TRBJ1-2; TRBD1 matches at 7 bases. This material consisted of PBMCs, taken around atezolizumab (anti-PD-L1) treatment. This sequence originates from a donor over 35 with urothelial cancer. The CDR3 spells CASRTTGVREYGYTF. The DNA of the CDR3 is TGTGCCAGCAGGACCACAGGGGTTAGGGAGTATGGCTACACCTTC.